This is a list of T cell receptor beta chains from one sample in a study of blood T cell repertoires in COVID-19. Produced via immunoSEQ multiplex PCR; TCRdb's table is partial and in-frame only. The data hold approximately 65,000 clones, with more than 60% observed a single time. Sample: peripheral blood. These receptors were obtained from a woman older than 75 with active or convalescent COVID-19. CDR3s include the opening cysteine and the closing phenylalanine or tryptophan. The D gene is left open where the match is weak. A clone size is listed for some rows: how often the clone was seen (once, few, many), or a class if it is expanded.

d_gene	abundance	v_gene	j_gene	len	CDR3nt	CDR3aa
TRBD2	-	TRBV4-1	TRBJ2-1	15	TGCGCCAGCAGACTACGTGGGGGGGCCTACAATGAGCAGTTCTTC	CASRLRGGAYNEQFF
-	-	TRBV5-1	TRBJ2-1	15	TGCGCCAGCAGCTCGGCGGGACAGAACTACAATGAGCAGTTCTTC	CASSSAGQNYNEQFF
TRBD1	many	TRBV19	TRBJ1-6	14	TGTGCCAGTAGCACGACAGGGGGCGCAGGGACCCTCCACTTT	CASSTTGGAGTLHF
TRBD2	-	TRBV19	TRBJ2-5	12	TGTGCCAGTACGGGTCTCGGGGGGGACCAGTACTTC	CASTGLGGDQYF
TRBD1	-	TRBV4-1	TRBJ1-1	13	TGCGCCAGCAGCCATGACCGGGACAGGGATGCTTTCTTT	CASSHDRDRDAFF
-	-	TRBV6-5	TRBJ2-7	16	TGTGCCAGCAGTTACTCGATTGAAGCAGGGTTCCACGAGCAGTACTTC	CASSYSIEAGFHEQYF
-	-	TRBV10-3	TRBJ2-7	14	TGTGCCATCAGTGTGTCTCCCCTCTCCTACGAGCAGTACTTC	CAISVSPLSYEQYF
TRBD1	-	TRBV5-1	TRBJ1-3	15	TGCGCCAGCAGCTCGGGACAGCTCTCTGGAAACACCATATATTTT	CASSSGQLSGNTIYF
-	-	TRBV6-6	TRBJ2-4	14	TGTGCCAGCAGTCAAACAGGAGTTTCAAACATTCAGTACTTC	CASSQTGVSNIQYF
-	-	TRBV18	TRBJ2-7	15	TGTGCCAGCTCAGCTACCCAGTGGGGGGCCTACGAGCAGTACTTC	CASSATQWGAYEQYF
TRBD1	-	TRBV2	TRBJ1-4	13	TGTGCCAGCAGACAGGGGATGAATGAAAAACTGTTTTTT	CASRQGMNEKLFF
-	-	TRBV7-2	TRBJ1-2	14	TGTGCCAGCAGCTTAAGGGGCAGTCCAAATGGCTACACCTTC	CASSLRGSPNGYTF
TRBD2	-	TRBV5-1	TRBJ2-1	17	TGCGCCAGCAGCACGGGACTAGCGGGGGGTCGGTACAATGAGCAGTTCTTC	CASSTGLAGGRYNEQFF
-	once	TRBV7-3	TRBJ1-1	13	TGTGCCAGCAGCTTAGTCCAGAACACTGAAGCTTTCTTT	CASSLVQNTEAFF
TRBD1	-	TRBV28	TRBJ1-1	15	TGTGCCAGCAGTAACGTCGGACAGGGAGGAACTGAAGCTTTCTTT	CASSNVGQGGTEAFF
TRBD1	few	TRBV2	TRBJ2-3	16	TGTGCCAGCAGTCTCGTACAGGGGTGGGGCACAGATACGCAGTATTTT	CASSLVQGWGTDTQYF
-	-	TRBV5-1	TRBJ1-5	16	TGCGCCAGCAGCTTGGTGGGGGGGTCTGGCAATCAGCCCCAGCATTTT	CASSLVGGSGNQPQHF
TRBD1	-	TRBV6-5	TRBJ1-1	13	TGTGCCAGCAGTCGCCGGGACAGGACGAAAGCTTTCTTT	CASSRRDRTKAFF
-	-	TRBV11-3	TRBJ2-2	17	TGTGCCAGCAGCTTAGTATCTTTGACAGCGAACACCGGGGAGCTGTTTTTT	CASSLVSLTANTGELFF
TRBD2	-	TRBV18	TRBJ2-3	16	TGTGCCAGCTCACCGGGGACTAGCGTTAGCACAGATACGCAGTATTTT	CASSPGTSVSTDTQYF
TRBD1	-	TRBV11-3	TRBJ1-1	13	TGTGCCAGCAGCTTATACAGGGGCACTGAAGCTTTCTTT	CASSLYRGTEAFF
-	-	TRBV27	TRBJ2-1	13	TGTGCCAGTAGTTGGACAGCCTACAATGAGCAGTTCTTC	CASSWTAYNEQFF
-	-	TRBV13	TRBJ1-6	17	TGTGCCAGCAGCTTAGGAGACTACTCGACGAAAAATTCACCCCTCCACTTT	CASSLGDYSTKNSPLHF
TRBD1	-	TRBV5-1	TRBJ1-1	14	TGCGCCAGCAGTCCTGGACAGGGGTTCACTGAAGCTTTCTTT	CASSPGQGFTEAFF
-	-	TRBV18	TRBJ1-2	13	TGTGCCAGCTCACCAACGGTTTCTAGGGGCTACACCTTC	CASSPTVSRGYTF
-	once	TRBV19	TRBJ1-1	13	TGTGCCAGTACTTGGTCAGGGGTAGCTGAAGCTTTCTTT	CASTWSGVAEAFF
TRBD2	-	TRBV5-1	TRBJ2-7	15	TGCGCCAGCAGCTCGAGCGGGGGGCTAGCCTACGAGCAGTACTTC	CASSSSGGLAYEQYF
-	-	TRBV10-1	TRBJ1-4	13	TGCGCCAGCAGCAGGGGACAAAATGAAAAACTGTTTTTT	CASSRGQNEKLFF
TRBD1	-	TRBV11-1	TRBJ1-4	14	TGTGCCAGCAGCTTGGGACAGCGCGGTGAAAAACTGTTTTTT	CASSLGQRGEKLFF
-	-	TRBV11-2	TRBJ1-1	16	TGTGCCAGCAGCCTTAGCGGGGCGAGAGCGAACACTGAAGCTTTCTTT	CASSLSGARANTEAFF
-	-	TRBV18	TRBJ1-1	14	TGTGCCAGCTCACCAGGGGGCGGCCACACTGAAGCTTTCTTT	CASSPGGGHTEAFF
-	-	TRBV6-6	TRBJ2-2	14	TGTGCCAGCAGTAACTCCCTTTCTACCGGGGAGCTGTTTTTT	CASSNSLSTGELFF
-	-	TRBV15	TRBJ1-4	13	TGTGCCACCAGCAGAAGCCGAAATGAAAAACTGTTTTTT	CATSRSRNEKLFF
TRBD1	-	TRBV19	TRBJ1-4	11	TGTGCCAGTAGGGGGACAGGGTACCTGTTTTTT	CASRGTGYLFF
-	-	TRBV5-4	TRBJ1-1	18	TGTGCCAGCAGCCGCGACGGGGGGGGCGCTTTTATGGTCACTGAAGCTTTCTTT	CASSRDGGGAFMVTEAFF
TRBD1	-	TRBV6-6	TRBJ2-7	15	TGTGCCAGCAGATACACGGGACAGGGGGCAGGCGAGCAGTACTTC	CASRYTGQGAGEQYF
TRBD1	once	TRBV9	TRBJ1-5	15	TGTGCCAGCAGCCACGGACAGGAGTACAATCAGCCCCAGCATTTT	CASSHGQEYNQPQHF
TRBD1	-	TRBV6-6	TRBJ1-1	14	TGTGCCAGCAGTAGGGACAGGGAGAACACTGAAGCTTTCTTT	CASSRDRENTEAFF
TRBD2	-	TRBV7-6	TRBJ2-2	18	TGTGCCAGCAGCCGCCATGGTAGCGGGGTGACGAACACCGGGGAGCTGTTTTTT	CASSRHGSGVTNTGELFF
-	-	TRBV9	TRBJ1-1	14	TGTGCCAGCAGCGTGGGGGGGCAGGGCACTGAAGCTTTCTTT	CASSVGGQGTEAFF
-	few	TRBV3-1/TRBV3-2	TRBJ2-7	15	TGTGCCAGCAGCCAAGCGCCAGGGGGGTTCTACGAGCAGTACTTC	CASSQAPGGFYEQYF
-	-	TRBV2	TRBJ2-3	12	TGTGCCAGCAGTGCGGTCGCAGATACGCAGTATTTT	CASSAVADTQYF
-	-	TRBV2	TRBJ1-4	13	TGTGCCAGCGCTCGAGCGGACGATGAAAAACTGTTTTTT	CASARADDEKLFF
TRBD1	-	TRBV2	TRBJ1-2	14	TGTGCCAGCCTCCAAGGGACAGGGGGTTACGGCTACACCTTC	CASLQGTGGYGYTF
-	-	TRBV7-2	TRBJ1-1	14	TGTGCCAGCAGCCCTCAGGGAATTTACACTGAAGCTTTCTTT	CASSPQGIYTEAFF
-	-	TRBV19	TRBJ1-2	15	TGTGCCAGTAGTATCCGGTTCGGAGAAGCCTATGGCTACACCTTC	CASSIRFGEAYGYTF
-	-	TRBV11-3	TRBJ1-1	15	TGTGCCAGCAGCTTAGCAGGGGAGATGAACACTGAAGCTTTCTTT	CASSLAGEMNTEAFF
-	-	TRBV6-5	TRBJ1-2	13	TGTGCCAGCAGCTTCGACAGAACCTATGGCTACACCTTC	CASSFDRTYGYTF
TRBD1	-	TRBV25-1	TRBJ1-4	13	TGTGCCAGTATTGGACAGGGGGTGGGAAAACTGTTTTTT	CASIGQGVGKLFF
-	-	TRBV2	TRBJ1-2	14	TGTGCCAGCACCCCCCCAGGGGCGATCTATGGCTACACCTTC	CASTPPGAIYGYTF
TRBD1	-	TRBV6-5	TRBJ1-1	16	TGTGCCAGCAGTTACTCGATAGGACAGGGTGATACTGAAGCTTTCTTT	CASSYSIGQGDTEAFF
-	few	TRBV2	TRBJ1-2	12	TGTGCCAGCAACAGAGAAAACTATGGCTACACCTTC	CASNRENYGYTF
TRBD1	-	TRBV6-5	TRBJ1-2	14	TGTGCCAGCAGTTACTGGGGACAGGGTTACGGCTACACCTTC	CASSYWGQGYGYTF
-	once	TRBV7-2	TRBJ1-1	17	TGTGCCAGCAGCCAAGGGGTTGGCAGGTATAGGAACACTGAAGCTTTCTTT	CASSQGVGRYRNTEAFF
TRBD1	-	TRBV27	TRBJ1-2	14	TGTGCCAGCAGTCACCAGACAGGGGACTATGGCTACACCTTC	CASSHQTGDYGYTF